Listed below are T cell receptor beta chains from one sample, sequenced in a study of shared clonotypes between healthy human individuals. Sequencing was performed with immunoSEQ multiplex PCR; in TCRdb, only in-frame clones are kept and a portion is missing. The sample has around 600,000 clones; roughly 95% are singletons. The specimen was naive CD8+ T cells sorted from blood. These receptors all come from a woman aged 25 to 45 in good health. Each CDR3 is given with its conserved first and last residue. A D gene is named only where the DNA matches it firmly. Rows give clone size only sometimes, using once, few, many, or a class for an expanded clone.

clone_size: .; j_call: TRBJ1-1; d_call: .; v_call: TRBV28; cdr3_aa: CASSFDGQNTEAFF; cdr3_nt: TGTGCCAGCAGTTTTGATGGACAGAACACTGAAGCTTTCTTT
clone_size: .; j_call: TRBJ1-4; d_call: .; v_call: TRBV5-1; cdr3_aa: CASSPLGEKLFF; cdr3_nt: TGCGCCAGCAGCCCCTTGGGTGAAAAACTGTTTTTT
clone_size: .; j_call: TRBJ2-2; d_call: TRBD1; v_call: TRBV27; cdr3_aa: CATTTGTGGTGELFF; cdr3_nt: TGTGCCACCACCACCGGGACAGGGGGCACCGGGGAGCTGTTTTTT
clone_size: .; j_call: TRBJ1-2; d_call: .; v_call: TRBV9; cdr3_aa: CASSSHPVYGYTF; cdr3_nt: TGTGCCAGCAGCAGCCACCCTGTCTATGGCTACACCTTC
clone_size: .; j_call: TRBJ2-1; d_call: .; v_call: TRBV7-9; cdr3_aa: CASSLGVGESRDNEQFF; cdr3_nt: TGTGCCAGCAGCCTAGGGGTGGGGGAGTCCAGGGACAATGAGCAGTTCTTC
clone_size: .; j_call: TRBJ1-2; d_call: TRBD1; v_call: TRBV4-2; cdr3_aa: CASSGGTGGPITF; cdr3_nt: TGTGCCAGCAGCGGAGGGACAGGGGGCCCGATCACCTTC
clone_size: .; j_call: TRBJ2-2; d_call: .; v_call: TRBV4-1; cdr3_aa: CASSQRLNTGELFF; cdr3_nt: TGCGCCAGCAGCCAAAGACTGAACACCGGGGAGCTGTTTTTT
clone_size: .; j_call: TRBJ1-3; d_call: TRBD1; v_call: TRBV7-8; cdr3_aa: CASSRNRGTGNTIYF; cdr3_nt: TGTGCCAGCAGCCGGAACAGGGGAACTGGAAACACCATATATTTT
clone_size: once; j_call: TRBJ2-7; d_call: TRBD2; v_call: TRBV7-3; cdr3_aa: CASSPSGGLNEQYF; cdr3_nt: TGTGCCAGCAGCCCCTCGGGGGGGTTGAACGAGCAGTACTTC
clone_size: .; j_call: TRBJ2-2; d_call: .; v_call: TRBV28; cdr3_aa: CASTLSGRTGELFF; cdr3_nt: TGTGCCAGCACACTATCAGGGAGGACCGGGGAGCTGTTTTTT
clone_size: .; j_call: TRBJ2-7; d_call: TRBD2; v_call: TRBV28; cdr3_aa: CASSLESGVVYEQYF; cdr3_nt: TGTGCCAGCAGCCTAGAGAGCGGGGTTGTCTACGAGCAGTACTTC
clone_size: .; j_call: TRBJ2-7; d_call: TRBD2; v_call: TRBV10-3; cdr3_aa: CAISDLAGAYEQYF; cdr3_nt: TGTGCCATCAGCGACCTAGCGGGGGCCTACGAGCAGTACTTC
clone_size: once; j_call: TRBJ2-7; d_call: .; v_call: TRBV27; cdr3_aa: CASSLSPFYEQYF; cdr3_nt: TGTGCCAGCAGTTTATCTCCCTTTTACGAGCAGTACTTC
clone_size: .; j_call: TRBJ2-3; d_call: .; v_call: TRBV5-6; cdr3_aa: CASSPLSTDTQYF; cdr3_nt: TGTGCCAGCAGCCCCCTTAGCACAGATACGCAGTATTTT
clone_size: .; j_call: TRBJ2-7; d_call: TRBD2; v_call: TRBV27; cdr3_aa: CASSFSAGADEQYF; cdr3_nt: TGTGCCAGCAGTTTCTCCGCGGGAGCGGACGAGCAGTACTTC
clone_size: .; j_call: TRBJ2-7; d_call: TRBD1; v_call: TRBV28; cdr3_aa: CASSPPDRVGSYEQYF; cdr3_nt: TGTGCCAGCAGTCCCCCGGACAGGGTGGGGTCCTACGAGCAGTACTTC
clone_size: .; j_call: TRBJ2-7; d_call: .; v_call: TRBV28; cdr3_aa: CGSNDRGPSHEQYF; cdr3_nt: TGTGGCAGCAATGACCGGGGCCCCAGCCACGAGCAGTACTTC
clone_size: .; j_call: TRBJ2-7; d_call: .; v_call: TRBV18; cdr3_aa: CASSPSGTYLYEQYF; cdr3_nt: TGTGCCAGCTCACCCTCCGGGACTTATCTCTACGAGCAGTACTTC
clone_size: .; j_call: TRBJ1-2; d_call: .; v_call: TRBV7-3; cdr3_aa: CASSLKIRAPDGGYTF; cdr3_nt: TGTGCCAGCAGCTTAAAAATTCGGGCCCCCGACGGGGGCTACACCTTC
clone_size: .; j_call: TRBJ1-6; d_call: .; v_call: TRBV4-1; cdr3_aa: CASSQESPGRTFSPLHF; cdr3_nt: TGCGCCAGCAGCCAAGAGAGTCCGGGTAGGACCTTTTCACCCCTCCACTTT
clone_size: .; j_call: TRBJ1-5; d_call: TRBD1; v_call: TRBV27; cdr3_aa: CASSSQGEGNQPQHF; cdr3_nt: TGTGCCAGCAGTTCGCAGGGGGAAGGCAATCAGCCCCAGCATTTT
clone_size: .; j_call: TRBJ1-1; d_call: .; v_call: TRBV5-6; cdr3_aa: CASSLWRRTRTEAFF; cdr3_nt: TGTGCCAGCAGCTTGTGGCGCCGAACGCGGACTGAAGCTTTCTTT
clone_size: .; j_call: TRBJ1-1; d_call: .; v_call: TRBV9; cdr3_aa: CASSVEAIGEAFF; cdr3_nt: TGTGCCAGCAGCGTAGAGGCGATCGGTGAAGCTTTCTTT
clone_size: .; j_call: TRBJ2-7; d_call: .; v_call: TRBV5-5; cdr3_aa: CASSLGEFPTEQYF; cdr3_nt: TGTGCCAGCAGCTTGGGGGAATTTCCTACGGAGCAGTACTTC
clone_size: few; j_call: TRBJ2-7; d_call: TRBD2; v_call: TRBV5-4; cdr3_aa: CASSLGLAGEQYF; cdr3_nt: TGTGCCAGCAGCTTGGGGCTAGCGGGGGAGCAGTACTTC
clone_size: .; j_call: TRBJ2-7; d_call: .; v_call: TRBV11-2; cdr3_aa: CASSLGSYEQYF; cdr3_nt: TGTGCCAGCAGCTTAGGATCTTACGAGCAGTACTTC
clone_size: .; j_call: TRBJ1-5; d_call: .; v_call: TRBV7-9; cdr3_aa: CASSYSSYNQPQHF; cdr3_nt: TGTGCCAGCAGCTATTCATCATATAATCAGCCCCAGCATTTT
clone_size: .; j_call: TRBJ2-7; d_call: .; v_call: TRBV4-2; cdr3_aa: CASSQEMTGRETF; cdr3_nt: TGTGCCAGCAGCCAGGAAATGACAGGGAGGGAGACCTTC
clone_size: once; j_call: TRBJ2-7; d_call: TRBD1; v_call: TRBV11-3; cdr3_aa: CASSPRDRSYEQYF; cdr3_nt: TGTGCCAGCAGCCCCAGGGACAGGTCCTACGAGCAGTACTTC
clone_size: .; j_call: TRBJ2-2; d_call: .; v_call: TRBV19; cdr3_aa: CASSATGELFF; cdr3_nt: TGTGCCAGTAGTGCAACCGGGGAGCTGTTTTTT
clone_size: .; j_call: TRBJ1-5; d_call: TRBD1; v_call: TRBV6-1; cdr3_aa: CASSEASGAGGWQPQHF; cdr3_nt: TGTGCCAGCAGTGAAGCGTCTGGGGCAGGGGGTTGGCAGCCCCAGCATTTT
clone_size: .; j_call: TRBJ2-1; d_call: TRBD2; v_call: TRBV7-9; cdr3_aa: CASSLVLAEDEQFF; cdr3_nt: TGTGCCAGCAGCTTAGTCCTAGCGGAAGATGAGCAGTTCTTC
clone_size: .; j_call: TRBJ2-7; d_call: TRBD2; v_call: TRBV5-8; cdr3_aa: CASSYRTGETSGRTYEQYF; cdr3_nt: TGTGCCAGCAGCTACCGGACAGGGGAGACTAGCGGGAGGACCTACGAGCAGTACTTC
clone_size: .; j_call: TRBJ2-3; d_call: .; v_call: TRBV27; cdr3_aa: CASSLLLGDTQYF; cdr3_nt: TGTGCCAGCAGTTTATTGTTAGGAGATACGCAGTATTTT
clone_size: .; j_call: TRBJ2-7; d_call: TRBD1; v_call: TRBV27; cdr3_aa: CASSSGTGGNEQYF; cdr3_nt: TGTGCCAGCAGTTCCGGGACAGGGGGCAACGAGCAGTACTTC